A selection of T cell receptor beta chains follows, all from one sample in a study of lung T cells in sarcoidosis with Löfgren's syndrome. MiXCR, applied by TCRdb to the reads, yields one record per CDR3 protein. The sample has some 65,000 distinct CDR3 sequences, about 20% seen once. What was sequenced was CD4+ T cells from PBMCs. These receptors were obtained from a human donor with sarcoidosis (Löfgren's syndrome or another form), or a control subject (not recorded which). Each CDR3 is given with its conserved first and last residue. The D gene is left open where the match is weak. Rows give clone size only sometimes, using once, few, many, or a class for an expanded clone.

NA	TRBJ1-5	NA	TRBV5-1	16	TGCGCCAGCAGCCCGGGGGGGTTAGGGAGCAATCAGCCCCAGCATTTT	CASSPGGLGSNQPQHF
TRBD2	TRBJ2-3	NA	TRBV30	17	TGTGCCTGGAGTGTAGGTAGGACTAGCTCAGGGCCAGATACGCAGTATTTT	CAWSVGRTSSGPDTQYF
NA	TRBJ2-5	NA	TRBV5-4	16	TGTGCCAGCAGCTTGGCCGGGGTAGCGGTTGGCGGGACCCAGTACTTC	CASSLAGVAVGGTQYF
NA	TRBJ2-5	many	TRBV6-6	16	TGTGCCAGCAGTTACTCACCGGACAGAATAACCTCGACCCAGTACTTC	CASSYSPDRITSTQYF
NA	TRBJ2-5	few	TRBV29-1	14	TGCAGCGTTGATGAGGGTATGGGGCCAGAGACCCAGTACTTC	CSVDEGMGPETQYF
NA	TRBJ2-7	few	TRBV14	14	TGTGCCAGCAGCCAAGATAGGGTCAGGCGTGAGCAGTACTTC	CASSQDRVRREQYF
NA	TRBJ2-7	many	TRBV7-7	15	TGTGCTAGCAGCCAAAGTTTATCGGGATCCTACGAGCAGTACTTC	CASSQSLSGSYEQYF
NA	TRBJ2-6	NA	TRBV27	16	TGTGCCAGCAGTCCTCAACCAGGGCCCGGGGCCAACGTCCTGACTTTC	CASSPQPGPGANVLTF
NA	TRBJ1-1	few	TRBV12-3/TRBV12-4	14	TGTGCCAGCAGTCCGGCCGCGGGGGCTGCTGAAGCTTTCTTT	CASSPAAGAAEAFF
NA	TRBJ2-7	many	TRBV20-1	14	TGCAGTGCTCCACCATCAGCGGGCTCCTACGAGCAGTACTTC	CSAPPSAGSYEQYF
NA	TRBJ2-3	NA	TRBV6-1	16	TGTGCCAGCAGCCGCCCCCGGGACCTACCCACAGATACGCAGTATTTT	CASSRPRDLPTDTQYF
NA	TRBJ2-5	NA	TRBV12-3/TRBV12-4	14	TGTGCCAGCAGCTTAGTCGCAGTTCAAGAGACCCAGTACTTC	CASSLVAVQETQYF
NA	TRBJ1-1	many	TRBV27	12	TGTGCCAGCAGTTCCAGCAGCACTGAAGCTTTCTTT	CASSSSSTEAFF
NA	TRBJ1-6	many	TRBV20-1	15	TGCAGTGCTAGTCCCTCCCCGGGCGCTAATTCACCCCTCCACTTT	CSASPSPGANSPLHF
TRBD1	TRBJ1-5	many	TRBV27	17	TGTGCCAGCAGTTCCCTTGCCAGGGGGTATAGCAATCAGCCCCAGCATTTT	CASSSLARGYSNQPQHF
NA	TRBJ1-5	many	TRBV6-1	13	TGTGCCAGCAGGCGGGACCTCAATCAGCCCCAGCATTTT	CASRRDLNQPQHF
TRBD1	TRBJ2-3	many	TRBV20-1	15	TGCAGTGCTAGCCTGGGGACAGGGGGGCCAGATACGCAGTATTTT	CSASLGTGGPDTQYF
NA	TRBJ1-4	many	TRBV28	15	TGTGCCAGCAGTTTCACGGGGGGAACTAATGAAAAACTGTTTTTT	CASSFTGGTNEKLFF
NA	TRBJ1-1	many	TRBV20-1	12	TGCAGTGCTATGGACACGGACACTGAAGCTTTCTTT	CSAMDTDTEAFF
NA	TRBJ2-1	many	TRBV20-1	16	TGCAGTGCTAGAGTATCCAGCAGTAGCTCCTACAATGAGCAGTTCTTC	CSARVSSSSSYNEQFF
TRBD1	TRBJ1-6	NA	TRBV7-2	15	TGTGCCAGCACCGACACGGGACAGGGTTGGGCACCCCTCCACTTT	CASTDTGQGWAPLHF
TRBD2	TRBJ2-1	many	TRBV20-1	13	TGCAGTGCTTATAGCGGGAGAGGCGATGAGCAGTTCTTC	CSAYSGRGDEQFF
NA	TRBJ2-1	NA	TRBV29-1	12	TGCAGCGTTGGAAAGGGGGGGGTTGAGCAGTTCTTC	CSVGKGGVEQFF
TRBD1	TRBJ1-1	NA	TRBV30	12	TGTGCCTGGATAGGGGGCAACACTGAAGCTTTCTTT	CAWIGGNTEAFF
NA	TRBJ1-4	many	TRBV25-1	16	TGTGCCAGCAGTGCTGGGACGGTTTCAACTAATGAAAAACTGTTTTTT	CASSAGTVSTNEKLFF
NA	TRBJ1-1	NA	TRBV3-1	13	TGTGCCAGCAGCCAAGTGATCGAGTCTGAAGCTTTCTTT	CASSQVIESEAFF
TRBD2	TRBJ2-1	many	TRBV18	15	TGTGCCAGCTCACCCGGGACTAGCGGGGGAAATGAGCAGTTCTTC	CASSPGTSGGNEQFF
NA	TRBJ2-1	few	TRBV18	15	TGTGCCAGCTCACCATTTCCAGGGGAGAGAGGTGAGCAGTTCTTC	CASSPFPGERGEQFF
NA	TRBJ1-6	many	TRBV6-1	13	TGTGCCAGCACGGGACGACTAAATTCACCCCTCCACTTT	CASTGRLNSPLHF
TRBD1	TRBJ1-2	few	TRBV28	16	TGTGCCAGCAGTCTGGGAGGACAGGGGGCGATTGATGGCTACACCTTC	CASSLGGQGAIDGYTF
NA	TRBJ2-7	few	TRBV7-9	12	TGTGCCAGCAGCTTCGACAGGTACGAGCAGTACTTC	CASSFDRYEQYF
TRBD2	TRBJ2-1	many	TRBV7-9	15	TGTGCCAGCAGCCCTAGCGGAATAGTCTACAATGAGCAGTTCTTC	CASSPSGIVYNEQFF
NA	TRBJ2-3	NA	TRBV7-9	16	TGTGCCAGCAGCCCCAAAAGAGGGGGAAGCACAGATACGCAGTATTTT	CASSPKRGGSTDTQYF
NA	TRBJ2-3	many	TRBV10-3	12	TGTGCCATCAGCCTAGACGGAGATACGCAGTATTTT	CAISLDGDTQYF
NA	TRBJ1-2	many	TRBV28	13	TGTGCCACCTCGCAGGGGTTCGGCTATGGCTACACCTTC	CATSQGFGYGYTF
TRBD2	TRBJ2-7	NA	TRBV7-3	16	TGTGCCAGCAGCTTAATTAGACTAGCGGGAGAGTACGAGCAGTACTTC	CASSLIRLAGEYEQYF